This T cell receptor beta chain was identified in a study of T-cell memory formation after mild COVID-19. Study-level findings and limits: Pre-infection memory showed some responding clones, and this suggested that cross-reactive memory joined. For contracting clones, CD4+ ones sat mainly in CM and EM, CD8+ in EMRA. Confirmation of SARS-CoV-2 specificity was lacking for second-wave clones peaking day 37.

In the case of this clonotype: Antigen unknown.

5'RACE with constant-segment primers yielded barcoded, UMI-tagged TCR alpha and TCR beta cDNA libraries. TCRdb reanalysed the 5' RACE reads using MiXCR and keeps one entry per CDR3 protein. The table shows about 340,000 distinct CDR3 sequences, with about 21% occurring only once. From germline, CDR1 is SNHLY and CDR2 FYNNEI. The CDR3 has 13 residues. V was clipped by 6 bases and J by 4 bases, with 11 bases between them. The sequenced sample consisted of PBMCs or a T cell subset sorted from them (not recorded which). This clonotype was obtained from an adult woman who had mild COVID-19 (a few samples of this study predate the infection). Cell type and time point are not known. The chain recombines TRBV2 with TRBJ2-3; no firm D call. CDR3 nucleotide sequence: TGTGCCAGCAGCCTAGGAAAGGCAGATACGCAGTATTTT. Residues: CASSLGKADTQYF.